The clone carrying this T cell receptor (beta chain) turned up a few times. Its matching antigen is unknown. V dropped 7 bases and J dropped 4; count of bases not matched to a gene: 14. This CDR3 is built from 17 residues. Germline V lookup: CDR1 SGHRS, CDR2 YFSETQ. The sample is drawn from a study of response to subunit inactivated influenza vaccine. Study-wide results and caveats: That few new T cells are recruited by each seasonal influenza vaccination was the authors' suggestion.

TCRdb used MiXCR to reprocess the RT-PCR reads, holding one entry per CDR3 protein. The sample carries about 520,000 distinct CDR3 sequences, roughly 7.9% recorded once. The TCR was taken from a man between 50 and 75 years old who received an inactivated influenza vaccine. Sample: PBMCs from blood, taken less than 30 months after vaccination. The V and J genes are TRBV5-1 and TRBJ2-1; 10 bases map to TRBD2. CDR3 protein: CASYSPSGSGAYNEQFF. CDR3 bases: TGCGCCAGCTATTCCCCTAGCGGGAGTGGGGCTTACAATGAGCAGTTCTTC.